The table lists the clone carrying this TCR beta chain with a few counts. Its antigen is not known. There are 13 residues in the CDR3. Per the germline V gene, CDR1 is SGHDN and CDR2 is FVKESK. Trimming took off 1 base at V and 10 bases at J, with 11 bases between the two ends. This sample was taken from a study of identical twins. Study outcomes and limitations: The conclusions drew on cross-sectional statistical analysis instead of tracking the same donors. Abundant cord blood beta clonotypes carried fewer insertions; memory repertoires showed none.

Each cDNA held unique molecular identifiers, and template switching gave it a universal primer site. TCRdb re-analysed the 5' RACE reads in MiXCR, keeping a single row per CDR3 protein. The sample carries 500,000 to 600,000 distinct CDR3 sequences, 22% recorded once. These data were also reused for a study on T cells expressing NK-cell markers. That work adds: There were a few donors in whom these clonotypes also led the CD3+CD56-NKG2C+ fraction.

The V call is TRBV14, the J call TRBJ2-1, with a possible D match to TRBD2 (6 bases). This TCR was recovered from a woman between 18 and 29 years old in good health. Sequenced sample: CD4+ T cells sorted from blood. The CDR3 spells CASSQVGGGEQFF. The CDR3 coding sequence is TGTGCCAGCAGCCAAGTCGGGGGTGGCGAGCAGTTCTTC.